This is a list of T cell receptor beta chains from one sample in a study of post-analysis software for immune sequencing data. TCRdb redid the calling of the PCR reads with MiXCR, one entry per CDR3 protein. The sample includes hundreds of thousands of distinct CDR3 sequences, roughly 27% of them seen just once. Material for sequencing was blood. The receptor set was obtained from a girl aged 10 to 17 with multiple sclerosis. Each CDR3 is given with its conserved first and last residue. Fields, in order: CDR3 protein, CDR3 DNA, clone size, V gene, D gene, CDR3 length, J gene. A D gene is named only where the DNA matches it firmly. Clone size is given for some rows only: seen once, a few or many times, or a class if the clone is expanded.

CASSPGVYNEQFF,TGTGCCAGCTCACCAGGTGTATACAATGAGCAGTTCTTC,few,TRBV18,NA,13,TRBJ2-1
CASSLVLAAGELFF,TGTGCCAGCAGCTTAGTCCTCGCTGCCGGGGAGCTGTTTTTT,few,TRBV7-9,NA,14,TRBJ2-2
CSASGTESNQPQHF,TGCAGCGCCTCCGGGACAGAGAGCAATCAGCCCCAGCATTTT,few,TRBV29-1,TRBD1,14,TRBJ1-5
CASSVARDATQYF,TGTGCCAGCAGCGTCGCCCGGGACGCTACGCAGTATTTT,NA,TRBV7-8,NA,13,TRBJ2-3
CASRPHRDRGWRETQYF,TGTGCCAGCAGACCTCACCGGGACAGGGGGTGGAGGGAGACCCAGTACTTC,NA,TRBV28,TRBD1,17,TRBJ2-5
CATPTIRAMNSGANVLTF,TGTGCCACCCCCACAATCCGGGCTATGAACTCTGGGGCCAACGTCCTGACTTTC,NA,TRBV7-9,NA,18,TRBJ2-6
CSARTPWDYGYTF,TGCAGTGCTAGGACCCCGTGGGACTATGGCTACACCTTC,NA,TRBV20-1,NA,13,TRBJ1-2
CASSSGVGRGNQPQHF,TGTGCCAGCAGCTCCGGGGTGGGTCGGGGCAATCAGCCCCAGCATTTT,NA,TRBV7-8,NA,16,TRBJ1-5
CASSRGGGANYNEQFF,TGCGCCAGCAGCCGCGGGGGAGGGGCCAACTACAATGAGCAGTTCTTC,NA,TRBV5-1,TRBD2,16,TRBJ2-1
CSVTGLATKNIQYF,TGCAGCGTTACTGGGCTAGCTACCAAAAACATTCAGTACTTC,few,TRBV29-1,NA,14,TRBJ2-4
CASSLLAGDPTDTQYF,TGCGCCAGCAGCTTGTTAGCGGGGGACCCCACAGATACGCAGTATTTT,NA,TRBV5-1,TRBD2,16,TRBJ2-3
CSGGTSGVSSYNEQFF,TGCAGTGGGGGGACTAGCGGGGTTAGCTCCTACAATGAGCAGTTCTTC,many,TRBV20-1,TRBD2,16,TRBJ2-1
CASSLVVGTGKNSYNEQFF,TGTGCCAGCAGTTTAGTTGTGGGGACAGGGAAGAACTCCTACAATGAGCAGTTCTTC,NA,TRBV28,TRBD1,19,TRBJ2-1
CASSSGRITEAFF,TGTGCCAGCAGTTCCGGACGGATCACTGAAGCTTTCTTT,NA,TRBV6-2/TRBV6-3,NA,13,TRBJ1-1
CASTLPGILETQYF,TGTGCCAGCACCCTCCCAGGAATTCTGGAGACCCAGTACTTC,NA,TRBV7-2,NA,14,TRBJ2-5
CASSYFGGDPYEQYF,TGTGCCAGCAGTTACTTTGGGGGAGACCCCTACGAGCAGTACTTC,many,TRBV6-5,NA,15,TRBJ2-7
CASSQDPQVYSPLHF,TGCGCCAGCAGCCAAGATCCCCAAGTTTATTCACCCCTCCACTTT,NA,TRBV4-3,NA,15,TRBJ1-6
CASTPDRDNYGYTF,TGTGCCAGCACCCCGGACAGGGATAACTATGGCTACACCTTC,NA,TRBV28,TRBD1,14,TRBJ1-2
CASSPSGQGIYEQYF,TGTGCCAGCAGCCCATCGGGACAGGGGATCTACGAGCAGTACTTC,NA,TRBV7-2,TRBD1,15,TRBJ2-7
CASSSRGGSGTNSPLHF,TGTGCCAGCAGCTCGAGGGGGGGATCGGGGACGAATTCACCCCTCCACTTT,NA,TRBV7-2,NA,17,TRBJ1-6
CASSYGSGRGDEQFF,TGTGCCAGCAGTTACGGTAGCGGGAGGGGCGATGAGCAGTTCTTC,few,TRBV6-2/TRBV6-3,TRBD2,15,TRBJ2-1
CASKTGTYNEQFF,TGTGCCAGCAAGACAGGGACTTACAATGAGCAGTTCTTC,NA,TRBV28,NA,13,TRBJ2-1
CSAAWGQETQYF,TGCAGCGCTGCATGGGGCCAAGAGACCCAGTACTTC,many,TRBV29-1,NA,12,TRBJ2-5
CASSDMGQGYNSPLHF,TGTGCCAGCAGTGATATGGGTCAAGGCTATAATTCACCCCTCCACTTT,NA,TRBV25-1,NA,16,TRBJ1-6
CASSVAVDRTRDGYTF,TGTGCCAGCAGCGTAGCTGTGGACCGCACTAGGGATGGCTACACCTTC,NA,TRBV9,NA,16,TRBJ1-2
CASSLYSQETQYF,TGTGCCAGCAGTTTATATTCCCAAGAGACCCAGTACTTC,few,TRBV27,NA,13,TRBJ2-5
CASSQESAGDDTQYF,TGCGCCAGCAGCCAAGAGTCAGCGGGGGATGATACGCAGTATTTT,few,TRBV4-1,TRBD2,15,TRBJ2-3
CSAGSGTGNGYTF,TGCAGTGCTGGCTCCGGGACAGGGAATGGCTACACCTTC,few,TRBV20-1,TRBD1,13,TRBJ1-2
CSVAPSGRAGNEQFF,TGCAGCGTTGCGCCTAGCGGGAGGGCCGGAAATGAGCAGTTCTTC,few,TRBV29-1,TRBD2,15,TRBJ2-1
CASSQDSWTEAFF,TGCGCCAGCAGCCAAGATTCGTGGACTGAAGCTTTCTTT,NA,TRBV4-3,NA,13,TRBJ1-1
CAISVWSNQPQHF,TGTGCCATCAGTGTTTGGAGCAATCAGCCCCAGCATTTT,NA,TRBV10-3,NA,13,TRBJ1-5
CASSLTVNQPQHF,TGTGCCAGCAGTTTGACAGTCAATCAGCCCCAGCATTTT,many,TRBV27,NA,13,TRBJ1-5
CASRGDRMHGYTF,TGTGCCAGCAGGGGGGACAGGATGCACGGCTACACCTTC,few,TRBV28,TRBD1,13,TRBJ1-2
CSAPGSVKVTDTQYF,TGCAGTGCCCCCGGCAGCGTCAAAGTCACAGATACGCAGTATTTT,few,TRBV20-1,NA,15,TRBJ2-3
CSARTTGVTEAFF,TGCAGTGCTAGAACGACAGGGGTCACTGAAGCTTTCTTT,NA,TRBV20-1,TRBD1,13,TRBJ1-1
CASNSGGNEQFF,TGTGCCAGCAATTCCGGGGGGAATGAGCAGTTCTTC,few,TRBV28,TRBD2,12,TRBJ2-1
CSVYSTGGRERGTQYF,TGCAGCGTTTATTCAACAGGGGGCCGCGAGAGGGGGACGCAGTATTTT,few,TRBV29-1,TRBD1,16,TRBJ2-3
CASSQEGLSSYNEQFF,TGCGCCAGCAGCCAAGAGGGCCTAAGCTCCTACAATGAGCAGTTCTTC,few,TRBV4-3,NA,16,TRBJ2-1
CASRKGPERLYEQYF,TGTGCCAGCAGGAAGGGGCCCGAACGGTTGTACGAGCAGTACTTC,few,TRBV6-5,NA,15,TRBJ2-7
CSVQSSPGGNEKLFF,TGCAGCGTCCAGTCAAGTCCAGGAGGTAATGAAAAACTGTTTTTT,many,TRBV29-1,NA,15,TRBJ1-4
CSARRGTGANVLTF,TGCAGTGCCCGAAGGGGGACTGGGGCCAACGTCCTGACTTTC,once,TRBV20-1,NA,14,TRBJ2-6
CSASMTGNTEAFF,TGCAGCGCATCCATGACGGGGAACACTGAAGCTTTCTTT,few,TRBV29-1,NA,13,TRBJ1-1
CASSRRQVQETQYF,TGCGCCAGCAGCCGCCGACAGGTGCAAGAGACCCAGTACTTC,NA,TRBV5-1,NA,14,TRBJ2-5
CASSPRLAETQYF,TGTGCCAGCAGTCCCAGACTAGCGGAGACCCAGTACTTC,many,TRBV27,TRBD2,13,TRBJ2-5
CSARDEGTDYNEQFF,TGCAGTGCTAGAGATGAGGGGACAGATTACAATGAGCAGTTCTTC,NA,TRBV20-1,TRBD1,15,TRBJ2-1
CASSLVGGSGQETQYF,TGCGCCAGCAGCTTGGTCGGGGGGTCGGGACAAGAGACCCAGTACTTC,few,TRBV5-1,TRBD2,16,TRBJ2-5
CASSPGGTGGYNEQFF,TGCGCCAGCAGCCCGGGAGGGACAGGGGGCTACAATGAGCAGTTCTTC,few,TRBV5-1,TRBD1,16,TRBJ2-1
CATSGPGEGRETQYF,TGTGCCACCAGTGGCCCCGGTGAAGGGCGAGAGACCCAGTACTTC,NA,TRBV24-1,NA,15,TRBJ2-5
CSAPTSGRFNEQFF,TGCAGTGCTCCGACTAGCGGGAGATTCAATGAGCAGTTCTTC,NA,TRBV20-1,TRBD2,14,TRBJ2-1
CASSLVANTGELFF,TGTGCCAGCAGCTTAGTGGCCAACACCGGGGAGCTGTTTTTT,many,TRBV7-2,NA,14,TRBJ2-2
CASSLKQGTSYNEQFF,TGTGCCAGCAGCCTGAAACAGGGTACATCCTACAATGAGCAGTTCTTC,few,TRBV11-2,NA,16,TRBJ2-1
CASRLGGSTGELFF,TGTGCCAGCAGGCTCGGGGGGAGTACCGGGGAGCTGTTTTTT,few,TRBV25-1,TRBD2,14,TRBJ2-2
CASSFGQTCEQYF,TGTGCCAGCAGCTTTGGACAGACTTGCGAGCAGTACTTC,NA,TRBV11-2,NA,13,TRBJ2-7
CASSYLGWGTEAFF,TGTGCCAGCAGTTACCTAGGTTGGGGCACTGAAGCTTTCTTT,NA,TRBV6-2/TRBV6-3,NA,14,TRBJ1-1
CATSREGWGAGGYTF,TGTGCCACCAGCAGAGAAGGGTGGGGGGCGGGTGGCTACACCTTC,NA,TRBV15,NA,15,TRBJ1-2
CASGLSGKYGYTF,TGTGCTAGTGGTTTGTCAGGAAAATATGGCTACACCTTC,few,TRBV12-5,NA,13,TRBJ1-2